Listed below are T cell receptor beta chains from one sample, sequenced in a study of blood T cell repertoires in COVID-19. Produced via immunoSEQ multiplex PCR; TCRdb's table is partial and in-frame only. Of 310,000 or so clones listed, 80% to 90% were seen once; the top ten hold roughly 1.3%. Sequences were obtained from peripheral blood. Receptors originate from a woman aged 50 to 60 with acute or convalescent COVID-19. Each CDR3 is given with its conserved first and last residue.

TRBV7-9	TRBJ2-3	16	CASRDRVDLVTDTQYF
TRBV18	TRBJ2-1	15	CASSPYREVYNEQFF
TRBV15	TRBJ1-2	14	CATSIGQGASGYTF
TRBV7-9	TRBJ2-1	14	CASSSGLATNEQFF
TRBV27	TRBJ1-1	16	CASSSYETGMGAEAFF
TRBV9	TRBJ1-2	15	CASSPHGGTNYGYTF
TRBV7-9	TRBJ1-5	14	CASSASGTGLPQHF
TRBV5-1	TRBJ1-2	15	CASSLAGGGYDGYTF
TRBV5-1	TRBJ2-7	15	CASSLALASSYEQYF
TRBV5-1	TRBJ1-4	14	CASSLEGREGKLFF
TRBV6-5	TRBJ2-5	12	CASGRVGETQYF
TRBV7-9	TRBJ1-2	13	CASSLEPSYGYTF
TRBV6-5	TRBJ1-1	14	CASSYRVDSGEAFF
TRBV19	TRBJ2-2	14	CATSFNRGTGELFF
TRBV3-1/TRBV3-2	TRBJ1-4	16	CASSQEMMLSNEKLFF
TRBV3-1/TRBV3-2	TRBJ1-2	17	CASSHAGQGQGNYGYTF
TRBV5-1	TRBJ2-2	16	CASSLSVGSRGGELFF
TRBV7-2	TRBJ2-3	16	CASSSPAFSGADTQYF
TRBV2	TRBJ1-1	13	CASRGPPNTEAFF
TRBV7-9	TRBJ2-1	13	CASSLGVWSEQFF
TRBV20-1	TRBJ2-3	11	CSGKQGDTQYF
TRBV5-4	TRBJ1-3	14	CASSPGTARNTIYF
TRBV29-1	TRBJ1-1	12	CSGETGETEAFF
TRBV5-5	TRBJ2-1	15	CASSRTSGSDNEQFF
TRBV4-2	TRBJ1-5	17	CASSLTGQPDSNQPQHF
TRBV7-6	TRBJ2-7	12	CASSLSGVEQYF
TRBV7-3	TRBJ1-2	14	CASSLVAGGMSYTF
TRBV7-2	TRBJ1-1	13	CASSADRDTEAFF
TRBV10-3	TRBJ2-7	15	CAISRTSGRAHEQYF
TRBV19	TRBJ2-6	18	CASSMRQGASSGANVLTF
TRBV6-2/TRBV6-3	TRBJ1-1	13	CASSYYEGGEAFF
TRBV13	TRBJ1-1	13	CASRGQESGEAFF
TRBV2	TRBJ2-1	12	CASTPREAGQFF
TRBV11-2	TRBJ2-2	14	CASRPGQGKTELFF
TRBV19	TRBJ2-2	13	CASRGYYTGELFF
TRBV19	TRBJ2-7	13	CATSSGSSYEQYF
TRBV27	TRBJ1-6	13	CASSGRGDSPLHF
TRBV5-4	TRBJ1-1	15	CASSAPGQLNTEAFF
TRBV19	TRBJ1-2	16	CASSSNRDIRGYGYTF
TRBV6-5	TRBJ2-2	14	CASERAPNTGELFF
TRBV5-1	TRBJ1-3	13	CASAEQGGNTIYF
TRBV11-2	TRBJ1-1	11	CASSLRTEAFF
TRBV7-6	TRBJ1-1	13	CASSLARNTEAFF
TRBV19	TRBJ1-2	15	CASSTWDRGRDGYTF
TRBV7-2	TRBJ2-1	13	CASSLGGLSSQFF
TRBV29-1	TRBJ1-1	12	CSVWTGSTEAFF
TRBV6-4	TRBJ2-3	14	CASSEGQGIDTQYF
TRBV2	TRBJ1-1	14	CASSINRANTEAFF
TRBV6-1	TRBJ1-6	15	CASSDLDSSNSPLHF
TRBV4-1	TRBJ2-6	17	CASSQEGGGSGANVLTF
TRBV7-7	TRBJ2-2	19	CASSLSLITGTGVTGELFF
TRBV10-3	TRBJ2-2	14	CAINPGGDTGELFF
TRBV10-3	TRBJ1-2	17	CAISGSRDRENNYGYTF
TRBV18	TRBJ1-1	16	CASSARQGAWNTEAFF
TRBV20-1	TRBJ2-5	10	CSAALETQYF
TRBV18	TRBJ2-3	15	CASSKTGGGTDTQYF
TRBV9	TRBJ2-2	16	CASSVGLPPNTGELFF
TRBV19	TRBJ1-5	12	CATSPGAQPQHF
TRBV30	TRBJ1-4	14	CAWMPYATNEKLFF